This T cell receptor beta chain was identified during a study of shared clonotypes between healthy human individuals. Study details: The plates for each donor numbered three CD4 naive, three CD4 memory, two CD8 naive and one CD8 memory.

Assay execution proceeded at the deep level. The protocol was immunoSEQ multiplex PCR, while the TCRdb copy is restricted to in-frame clones and leaves out a portion. Here the sample spans about 980,000 clones, roughly 72% being singletons. The CDR3 sequence is 16 residues long. Germline CDR1 reads SEHNR; CDR2 reads FQNEAQ (reference sequence). V was clipped by 0 bases and J by 8 bases; unmatched bases: 7. This clone appeared many times. The specimen sequenced was memory CD4+ T cells sorted from blood. Described subset: CD45RA-negative fraction. The chain joins TRBV7-9 to TRBJ1-4, with 9 bases aligning to TRBD1. The sequence was obtained from a man between 18 and 35 years old in good health. The chain's CDR3 is CASSLALGQGHEKLFF. The DNA of the CDR3 is TGTGCCAGCAGCTTAGCCTTGGGACAGGGTCACGAAAAACTGTTTTTT.